Listed below are T cell receptor beta chains from one sample, sequenced in a study of blood T cell repertoires in COVID-19. The repertoire was sequenced with immunoSEQ multiplex PCR; TCRdb's copy has only in-frame clones and lacks some. The repertoire holds about 110,000 clones, with roughly 71% as singletons. The sample consisted of peripheral blood. These receptors were collected from a man older than 75 with acute or convalescent COVID-19. CDR3s leave out the opening cysteine and the closing phenylalanine or tryptophan. Clone size, where shown, is once, few, many, or a class for clones that have expanded.

v_call | clone_size | cdr3_aa
TRBV9 | - | ASSVGTMGEQY
TRBV6-5 | - | ASSPQGTGTEKLF
TRBV5-6 | - | ASSGGRENTGELF
TRBV3-1/TRBV3-2 | few | ASSQRWANIQY
TRBV11-1 | - | ASSLRSSSSTDTQY
TRBV11-3 | - | ASSRDPGLEAEQY
TRBV6-5 | - | ASSYRQPSYEQY
TRBV2 | few | ASEAGAVGEQF
TRBV19 | many | ASSKQGSGANVLT
TRBV7-2 | - | ASKNGGRGVETQY
TRBV3-1/TRBV3-2 | - | ASSQDTASGRADYEQY
TRBV27 | - | ASSWSGDGTQY
TRBV10-3 | - | AISEPPGPQH
TRBV6-2/TRBV6-3 | - | ASSYSWGGDYEQY
TRBV5-1 | - | ASPLKRAAWSPGAQY
TRBV5-1 | - | ASSQTGEYGYT